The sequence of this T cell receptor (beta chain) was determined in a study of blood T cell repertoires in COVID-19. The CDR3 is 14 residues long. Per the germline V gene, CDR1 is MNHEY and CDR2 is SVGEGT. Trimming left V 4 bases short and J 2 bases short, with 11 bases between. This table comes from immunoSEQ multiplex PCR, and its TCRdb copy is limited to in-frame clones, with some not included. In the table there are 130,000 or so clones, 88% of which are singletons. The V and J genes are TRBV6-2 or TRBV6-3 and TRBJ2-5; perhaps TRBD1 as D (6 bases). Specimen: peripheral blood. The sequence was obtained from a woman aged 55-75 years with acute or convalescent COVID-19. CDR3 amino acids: CASSFRQGQETQYF. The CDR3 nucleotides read TGTGCCAGCAGTTTCCGGCAGGGGCAAGAGACCCAGTACTTC.